This T cell receptor (beta chain) was obtained from a study of OX40 agonist ivuxolimab in advanced cancers. The assay was immunoSEQ multiplex PCR, and TCRdb's table has in-frame clones only and misses some. Among fewer than 85,000 clones, about nine tenths were seen once, and the ten largest hold 0.35% to 0.45%. As regards this clone: The antigen is not known.

The V and J ends lost 3 bases and 2 bases respectively, with 4 bases between them. The CDR3 length is 12 residues. Per the germline V gene, CDR1 is SGDLS and CDR2 is YYNGEE. Findings and limits, study-wide: CD8+ T cells showed, on average, more clonal expansion than CD4+ cells.

This TCR came from an adult with an advanced solid tumor such as melanoma, head and neck, liver or kidney cancer. The sample consisted of CD4+ or CD8+ T cells sorted from blood, taken in a trial of the OX40 agonist ivuxolimab. The chain employs TRBV9 and TRBJ2-3, with D uncertain. Written as DNA, the CDR3 is TGTGCCAGCAGCGGAAACACAGATACGCAGTATTTT. Translated, it gives CASSGNTDTQYF.